Listed here are 26 T cell receptor beta chains from one sample, sequenced in a study of T cells in Graves' hyperthyroidism and ophthalmopathy. RNA transcripts provided the source from which TCR beta CDR3 regions were amplified. The HTBI primer set served for first-round RT-PCR of the TCR CDR3. One entry per CDR3 protein results from TCRdb running MiXCR on the multiplex PCR reads. The data contain some 400,000 distinct CDR3 sequences, roughly 13% of them singletons. The sample taken for sequencing was blood. Every receptor here comes from a woman aged 60 to 75 with Graves' hyperthyroidism.

This chain joins TRBV19 and TRBJ2-3; 9 nucleotides match TRBD2. This CDR3 has 16 amino acids. The germline V gene has CDR1 LNHDA and CDR2 SQIVND (reference sequence). The ends lost 3 bases at V and 5 bases at J; junction bases unmatched: 9. This CDR3 reads CASSISGGRAVDTQYF. The CDR3 DNA is TGTGCCAGTAGTATTTCTGGCGGGAGGGCCGTAGATACGCAGTATTTT.

This chain connects TRBV12-5 to TRBJ2-3, with D unresolved. This CDR3 has 12 amino acids. CDR1 is LGHNT, CDR2 FRNRAP, per germline. V was cut by 0 bases and J by 9 bases, with 7 bases left in between. CDR3 sequence (DNA): TGTGCTAGTGGTTTGGTTGGGCTGACGCAGTATTTT. Translated, it gives CASGLVGLTQYF.

V gene TRBV7-9 combines with J gene TRBJ1-2; D uncertain. CDR1 and CDR2 from the germline V gene are SEHNR and FQNEAQ (reference sequence). V lost 1 base and J 5 bases, leaving 11 bases between the germline ends. The CDR3 has 14 residues. DNA for the CDR3: TGTGCCAGCAGCTTAGGTGGCCTGGGGTATGGCTACACCTTC. It codes for CASSLGGLGYGYTF.

The sample holds many counts of this clonotype. This chain joins TRBV27 and TRBJ2-7, with unresolved D. The CDR3 is made up of 15 amino acids. Trimming pared 2 bases from V and 3 bases from J, leaving 14 bases between. Germline CDR1 and CDR2: MNHEY and SMNVEV (reference sequence). The CDR3 nucleotides are TGTGCCAGCAGTTTAACGGCTCGTAGGAACTACGAGCAGTACTTC. It translates to CASSLTARRNYEQYF.

The V gene is TRBV5-1, the J gene TRBJ2-3; the match to TRBD1 covers 7 bases. With 4 bases clipped from V and 3 bases from J, the junction kept 5 bases outside the gene matches. The CDR3 loop spans 14 amino acids. Per germline, CDR1 SGHRS and CDR2 YFSETQ. In DNA, the CDR3 is TGCGCCAGCAGCGAAGGGACAGTGACAGATACGCAGTATTTT. It codes for CASSEGTVTDTQYF.

In regard to this clonotype: A much larger clone sits a single nucleotide away, making a read error possible. The chain recombines TRBV3-1 with TRBJ2-7; D is ambiguous. The CDR3 has 15 amino acids. V was pared by 4 bases and J by 7 bases, with 20 bases between. Per germline, CDR1 LGHDT and CDR2 YNNKEL (reference sequence). CDR3 sequence (DNA): TGTGCCAGCAGCCCCCGACCGACCTCCTTGGCGGAGCAGTACTTC. Protein: CASSPRPTSLAEQYF.

This clonotype was seen at least ten times. Germline and junction disagree at one end, which may indicate a read error. V usage is TRBV5-1 and J usage is TRBJ2-3; D uncertain. CDR3 length: 12 amino acids. From germline, CDR1 is SGHRS and CDR2 YFSETQ. The chain's CDR3 is CASSLVGDTQYF. The DNA for the CDR3 is TGTGCCAGCAGCTTAGTGGGGGATACGCAGTATTTT.

V and J are TRBV15 and TRBJ2-7; 7 bases fit TRBD2. V shed 0 bases, J shed 3 bases, and the junction held 5 bases outside the gene matches. This CDR3 comprises 15 residues. Germline assignment: CDR1 LNHNV and CDR2 YYDKDF (reference sequence). This chain's CDR3 is CATSRDLAGVYEQYF. The CDR3 nucleotides read TGTGCCACCAGCAGAGATCTTGCGGGAGTCTACGAGCAGTACTTC.

This clonotype was seen at least ten times. J is TRBJ2-7 and V is TRBV6-6, with D possibly being TRBD1 or TRBD2 (5 bases each). Germline assignment: CDR1 MNHNY and CDR2 SVGAGI (reference sequence). The CDR3 runs 14 residues. The V gene lost 7 bases and the J gene lost 0 bases, with 13 bases spanning the gap. CDR3 bases: TGTGCCAGCAATCCGGGACGCCGCTCCTACGAGCAGTACTTC. Its translation: CASNPGRRSYEQYF.

J is TRBJ2-3 and V is TRBV5-4, with 12 bases aligning to TRBD2. The germline V gene has CDR1 SGHNT and CDR2 YYREEE (reference sequence). Germline trimming cut 4 bases from V and 4 bases from J; bases unmatched to any gene: 7. The CDR3 runs 16 residues. The CDR3 DNA is TGTGCCAGCAGCAAAGGACTAGCGGGAATGTCAGATACGCAGTATTTT. Protein product: CASSKGLAGMSDTQYF.

This clonotype was counted at least ten times. The chain joins TRBV28 to TRBJ2-2; 7 nucleotides match TRBD2. V lost 2 bases, J lost 6 bases, and 12 bases stayed unmatched. The CDR3 runs to 17 residues. Germline-derived CDR1 and CDR2 are MDHEN and SYDVKM. CDR3 region: CASSLLGAGAGSGELFF. For the CDR3, the DNA is TGTGCCAGCAGTTTACTTGGGGCGGGAGCGGGCTCCGGGGAGCTGTTTTTT.

This clonotype was recorded many times. This chain connects TRBV12-3 or TRBV12-4 to TRBJ2-4; D possibly corresponds to TRBD2 (5 bases). The CDR3 spans 15 residues. With 6 bases removed from V and 5 bases from J, the gap between germline ends came to 17 bases. The CDR3 protein is CASSAPSQFENIQYF. DNA of the CDR3: TGTGCCAGCAGCGCCCCTAGCCAATTCGAAAACATTCAGTACTTC.

Regarding this clonotype: This may arise from a read error, as a much more abundant clone is one base away. The CDR3 region is CAWSVLGSVELFF. The CDR3 nucleotides are TGTGCCTGGAGTGTTCTGGGTTCCGTGGAGCTGTTTTTT. This chain joins TRBV30 and TRBJ2-2; D unresolved. Between the trimmed V and J ends, which lost 0 bases and 10 bases, there was a span of 12 bases. Germline V gives CDR1 GTSNPN, CDR2 SVGIG (reference sequence). There are 13 residues in the CDR3.

This clonotype was seen at least ten times. The V gene is TRBV7-3, the J gene TRBJ2-1, with 7 positions matching TRBD1. The V gene end was trimmed by 4 bases and the J gene end by 4 bases; junction bases not matched to a gene: 1. The CDR3 is made up of 13 amino acids. Germline V CDR1 and CDR2: SGHTA, FQGTGA. CDR3 amino acids: CASSSTGYNEQFF. Written as DNA, the CDR3 is TGTGCCAGCAGCTCGACAGGGTACAATGAGCAGTTCTTC.

The J gene is TRBJ2-1, the V gene TRBV7-2, with D tentatively TRBD2 (6 bases). Trimming shortened V by 4 bases and J by 6 bases, and 13 bases separated the two germline ends. This CDR3 has 14 residues. Germline CDR1 is SGHTA and CDR2 is FQGNSA. The CDR3 DNA reads TGTGCCAGCAGCTCCCAGCCGGGGGTCAATGAGCAGTTCTTC. Its protein is CASSSQPGVNEQFF.

This clonotype was detected many times. The chain has TRBV6-1 and TRBJ1-5; D not certain. Trimming left V 3 bases short and J 4 bases short, with 10 bases between. The CDR3 covers 14 residues. CDR1 and CDR2 (germline): MNHNS, SASEGT. This CDR3 reads CASSDQPRNQPQHF. The CDR3 bases are TGTGCCAGCAGTGACCAACCCCGTAATCAGCCCCAGCATTTT.

The sample holds a few counts of this clonotype. The chain carries TRBV30 and TRBJ2-6; D is uncertain. V lost 6 bases to trimming and J lost 0 bases, with 9 bases between them. CDR1 and CDR2 from the germline V gene are GTSNPN and SVGIG (reference sequence). The CDR3 is made up of 14 amino acids. The CDR3 DNA reads TGTGCCTGCCCCGCTCCCTCTGGGGCCAACGTCCTGACTTTC. Protein sequence: CACPAPSGANVLTF.

This clonotype was observed a few times. The rearrangement links TRBV7-6 to TRBJ2-2; 12 bases align to TRBD1. Germline V gene sequence: CDR1 SGHVS, CDR2 FNYEAQ. The ends lost 3 bases at V and 6 bases at J; junction bases unmatched: 11. This CDR3 has 18 amino acids. DNA of the CDR3: TGTGCCAGCAGCTTTACGCCCGGGACAGGGGGCGCGCCCGGGGAGCTGTTTTTT. Its translation is CASSFTPGTGGAPGELFF.

The chain has TRBV7-9 and TRBJ2-2; 8 positions agree with TRBD2. CDR3 length equals 17 residues. The V segment lost 5 bases and the J segment 4 bases; nucleotides outside the gene matches: 12. Germline V gene data show CDR1 as SEHNR and CDR2 as FQNEAQ (reference sequence). In DNA, the CDR3 is TGTGCCAGCAGCCCTCCTAGGGCGGGGGGCATCACCGGGGAGCTGTTTTTT. It codes for CASSPPRAGGITGELFF.

The chain combines TRBV20-1 with TRBJ1-2; D not resolved. The germline V gene encodes CDR1 DFQATT and CDR2 SNEGSKA (reference sequence). V lost 3 bases, J lost 6 bases, and 26 bases lay in between. The CDR3 is made up of 17 amino acids. CDR3 region: CSASRIGRSPAPDGYTF. CDR3 coding DNA: TGCAGTGCTAGTAGGATAGGACGGTCCCCGGCCCCTGATGGCTACACCTTC.

The sample holds many counts of this clonotype. J is TRBJ2-1 and V is TRBV20-1; 7 positions agree with TRBD1. Germline trimming cut 5 bases from V and 4 bases from J; bases unmatched to any gene: 5. Germline loops: CDR1 DFQATT, CDR2 SNEGSKA (reference sequence). The CDR3 is made up of 13 amino acids. The CDR3 loop is CSAPGQSYNEQFF. DNA for the CDR3: TGCAGTGCTCCGGGACAGAGTTACAATGAGCAGTTCTTC.

The CDR3 spells CASSFRENKETQYF. CDR3 sequence (DNA): TGCGCCAGCAGTTTCCGGGAAAACAAAGAGACCCAGTACTTC. The chain joins TRBV5-1 to TRBJ2-5, with D possibly being TRBD2 (5 bases). V was trimmed by 5 bases and J by 3 bases, leaving 14 bases between them. CDR3 size: 14 residues. Germline V gene data show CDR1 as SGHRS and CDR2 as YFSETQ.

At least ten counts were recorded for this clonotype. The chain combines TRBV18 with TRBJ2-5; 10 nucleotides match TRBD2. Per germline, CDR1 KGHSH and CDR2 LQKENI. V shed 6 bases and J 4 bases; nucleotides not matched to a gene: 2. The CDR3 has 13 amino acids. Written as DNA, the CDR3 is TGTGCCAGCTCGAGGACTAGCGGAGAGACCCAGTACTTC. Amino acids: CASSRTSGETQYF.

This clonotype was observed many times. V usage is TRBV11-2 and J usage is TRBJ2-1; 10 nucleotides agree with TRBD2. The CDR3 runs to 15 residues. J gave up 7 bases and V 1 base, and 4 bases lay outside the gene matches. Germline lookup yields CDR1 SGHAT and CDR2 FQNNGV. CDR3 residues: CASSLGASGSNEQFF. CDR3 sequence (DNA): TGTGCCAGCAGCTTAGGAGCTAGCGGGAGTAATGAGCAGTTCTTC.

The V call is TRBV30, the J call TRBJ1-5, with 9 bases that match TRBD1. The CDR3 is 17 residues long. The V gene end was trimmed by 2 bases and the J gene end by 4 bases; junction bases not matched to a gene: 12. Per the germline V gene, CDR1 is GTSNPN and CDR2 is SVGIG (reference sequence). Here the CDR3 DNA reads TGTGCCTGGAGTCCGGGACAGGGTAGAAAAAGGAATCAGCCCCAGCATTTT. It translates to CAWSPGQGRKRNQPQHF.

The genes are TRBV20-1 and TRBJ2-1; 13 bases align to TRBD2. CDR3 length: 16 residues. J was trimmed by 7 bases and V by 6 bases; bases with no gene match: 12. Germline lookup yields CDR1 DFQATT and CDR2 SNEGSKA (reference sequence). In DNA, the CDR3 is TGCAGTGCCAAACTAGCGGGAGGGCTCTCCGGGAATGAGCAGTTCTTC. Encoded protein: CSAKLAGGLSGNEQFF.